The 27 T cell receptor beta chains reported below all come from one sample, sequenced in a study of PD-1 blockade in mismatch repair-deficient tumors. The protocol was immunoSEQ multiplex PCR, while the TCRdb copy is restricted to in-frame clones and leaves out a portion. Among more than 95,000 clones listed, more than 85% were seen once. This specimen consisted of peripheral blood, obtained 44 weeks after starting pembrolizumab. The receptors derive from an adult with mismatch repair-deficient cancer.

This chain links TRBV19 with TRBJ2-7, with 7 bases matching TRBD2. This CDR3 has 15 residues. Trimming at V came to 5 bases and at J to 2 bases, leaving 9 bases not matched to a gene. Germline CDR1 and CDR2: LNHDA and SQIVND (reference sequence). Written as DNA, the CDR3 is TGTGCCAGTAGTGCAACTAGCGTGAGGACCTACGAGCAGTACTTC. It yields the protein CASSATSVRTYEQYF. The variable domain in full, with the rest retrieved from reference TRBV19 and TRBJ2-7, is DGGITQSPKYLFRKEGQNVTLSCEQNLNHDAMYWYRQDPGQGLRLIYYSQIVNDFQKGDIAEGYSVSREKKESFPLTVTSAQKNPTAFYLCASSATSVRTYEQYFGPGTRLTVT.

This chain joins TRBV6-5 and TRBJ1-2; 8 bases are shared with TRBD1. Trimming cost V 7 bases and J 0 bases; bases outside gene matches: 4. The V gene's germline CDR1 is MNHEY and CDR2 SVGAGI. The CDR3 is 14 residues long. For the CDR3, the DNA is TGTGCCAGCATCCCGGGACAGGCTAACTATGGCTACACCTTC. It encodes CASIPGQANYGYTF.

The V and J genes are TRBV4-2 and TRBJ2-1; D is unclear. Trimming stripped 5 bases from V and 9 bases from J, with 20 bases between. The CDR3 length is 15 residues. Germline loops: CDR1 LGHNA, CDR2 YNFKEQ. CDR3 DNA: TGTGCCAGCAGCTTCAAAGCCGGCCATATTGGTGAGCAGTTCTTC. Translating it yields CASSFKAGHIGEQFF.

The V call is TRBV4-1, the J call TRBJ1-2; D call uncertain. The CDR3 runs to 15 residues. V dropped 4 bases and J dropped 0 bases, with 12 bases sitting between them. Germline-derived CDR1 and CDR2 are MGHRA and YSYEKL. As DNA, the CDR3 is TGCGCCAGCAGCCCCGGACCGTTTCCTAACTATGGCTACACCTTC. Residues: CASSPGPFPNYGYTF.

The chain's CDR3 is CASSLGAGNEQFF. Here the CDR3 DNA reads TGTGCCAGCAGCTTGGGGGCAGGGAATGAGCAGTTCTTC. This chain uses TRBV5-4 with TRBJ2-1, with a possible D match to TRBD1 (5 bases). There are 13 residues in the CDR3. V was clipped by 0 bases and J by 7 bases, with 8 bases between them. Germline CDR1 reads SGHNT; CDR2 reads YYREEE (reference sequence).

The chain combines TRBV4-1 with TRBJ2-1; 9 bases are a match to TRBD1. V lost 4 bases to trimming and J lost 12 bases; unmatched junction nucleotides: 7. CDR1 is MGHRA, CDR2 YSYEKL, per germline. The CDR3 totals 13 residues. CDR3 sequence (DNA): TGCGCCAGCAGCCCTAACCCGGGACAGGGGCAGTTCTTC. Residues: CASSPNPGQGQFF.

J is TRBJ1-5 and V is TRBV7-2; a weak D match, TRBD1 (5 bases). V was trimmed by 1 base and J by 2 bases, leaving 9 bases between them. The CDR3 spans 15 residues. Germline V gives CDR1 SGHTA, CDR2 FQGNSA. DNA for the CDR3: TGTGCCAGCAGCTTAGTAATGGGGGGCAATCAGCCCCAGCATTTT. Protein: CASSLVMGGNQPQHF.

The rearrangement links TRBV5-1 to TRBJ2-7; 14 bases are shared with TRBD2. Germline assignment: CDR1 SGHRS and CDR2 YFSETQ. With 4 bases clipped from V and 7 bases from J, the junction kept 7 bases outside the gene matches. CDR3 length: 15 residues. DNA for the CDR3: TGCGCCAGCAGCGGGCCGGGACTAGCGGGAGAGGAGCAGTACTTC. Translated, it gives CASSGPGLAGEEQYF. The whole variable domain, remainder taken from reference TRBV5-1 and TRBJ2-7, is KAGVTQTPRYLIKTRGQQVTLSCSPISGHRSVSWYQQTPGQGLQFLFEYFSETQRNKGNFPGRFSGRQFSNSRSEMNVSTLELGDSALYLCASSGPGLAGEEQYFGPGTRLTVT.

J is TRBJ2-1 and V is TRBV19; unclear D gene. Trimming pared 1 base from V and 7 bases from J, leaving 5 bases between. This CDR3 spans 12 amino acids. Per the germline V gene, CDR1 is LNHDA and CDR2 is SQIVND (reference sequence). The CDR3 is CASSIASNEQFF. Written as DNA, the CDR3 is TGTGCCAGTAGTATAGCTTCTAATGAGCAGTTCTTC.

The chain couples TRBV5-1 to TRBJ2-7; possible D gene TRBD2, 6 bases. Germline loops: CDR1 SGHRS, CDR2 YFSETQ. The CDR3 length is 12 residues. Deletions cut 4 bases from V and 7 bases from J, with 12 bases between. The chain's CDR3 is CASSPEGLEQYF. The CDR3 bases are TGCGCCAGCAGCCCGGAGGGGTTAGAGCAGTACTTC.

Here the CDR3 reads CAIRVNGTRVYEQYF. For the CDR3, the DNA is TGTGCCATCAGGGTAAACGGGACAAGGGTCTACGAGCAGTACTTC. The chain carries TRBV6-6 and TRBJ2-7, with TRBD1 as a possible D gene (6 bases). V gave up 10 bases and J gave up 3 bases, with 22 bases separating them. Germline V gives CDR1 MNHNY, CDR2 SVGAGI (reference sequence). This CDR3 contains 15 residues.

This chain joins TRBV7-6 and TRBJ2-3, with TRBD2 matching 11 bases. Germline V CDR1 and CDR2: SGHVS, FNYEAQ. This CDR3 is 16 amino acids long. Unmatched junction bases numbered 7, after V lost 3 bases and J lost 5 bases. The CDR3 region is CASSLSTSGSQDTQYF. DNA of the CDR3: TGTGCCAGCAGCTTGAGCACTAGCGGGAGTCAAGATACGCAGTATTTT. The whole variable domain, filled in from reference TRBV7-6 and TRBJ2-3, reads GAGVSQSPRYKVTKRGQDVALRCDPISGHVSLYWYRQALGQGPEFLTYFNYEAQQDKSGLPNDRFSAERPEGSISTLTIQRTEQRDSAMYRCASSLSTSGSQDTQYFGPGTRLTVL.

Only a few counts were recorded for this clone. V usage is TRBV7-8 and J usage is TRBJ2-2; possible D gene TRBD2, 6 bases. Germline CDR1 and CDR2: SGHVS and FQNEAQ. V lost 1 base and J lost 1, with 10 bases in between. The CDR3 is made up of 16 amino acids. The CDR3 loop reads CASSLGGSGNTGELFF. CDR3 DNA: TGTGCCAGCAGCTTAGGAGGTAGCGGGAACACCGGGGAGCTGTTTTTT.

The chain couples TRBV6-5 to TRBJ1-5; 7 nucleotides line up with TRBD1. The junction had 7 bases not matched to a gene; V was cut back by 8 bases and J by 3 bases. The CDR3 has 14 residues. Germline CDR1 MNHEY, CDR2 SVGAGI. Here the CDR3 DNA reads TGTGCCAGCGTAGACAGGGCCCTCAATCAGCCCCAGCATTTT. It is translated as CASVDRALNQPQHF.

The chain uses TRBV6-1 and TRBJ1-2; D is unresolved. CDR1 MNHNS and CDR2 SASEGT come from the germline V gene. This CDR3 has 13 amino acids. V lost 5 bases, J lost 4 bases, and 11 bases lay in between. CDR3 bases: TGTGCCAGCAGTCCTGGTGCGGGCTATGGCTACACCTTC. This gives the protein CASSPGAGYGYTF.

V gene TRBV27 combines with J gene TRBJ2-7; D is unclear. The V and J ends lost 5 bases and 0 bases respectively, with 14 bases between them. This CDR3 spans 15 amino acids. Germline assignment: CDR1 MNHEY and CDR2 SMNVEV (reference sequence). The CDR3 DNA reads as TGTGCCAGCAGTCCCTTAGGTTCCAGCTCCTACGAGCAGTACTTC. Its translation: CASSPLGSSSYEQYF.

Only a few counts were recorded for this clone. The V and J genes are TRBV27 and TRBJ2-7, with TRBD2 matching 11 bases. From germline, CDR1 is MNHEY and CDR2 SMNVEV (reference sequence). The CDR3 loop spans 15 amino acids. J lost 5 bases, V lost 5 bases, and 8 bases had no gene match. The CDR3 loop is CASSPYSGRGNEQYF. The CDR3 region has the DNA TGTGCCAGCAGTCCCTATAGCGGGAGGGGAAACGAGCAGTACTTC.

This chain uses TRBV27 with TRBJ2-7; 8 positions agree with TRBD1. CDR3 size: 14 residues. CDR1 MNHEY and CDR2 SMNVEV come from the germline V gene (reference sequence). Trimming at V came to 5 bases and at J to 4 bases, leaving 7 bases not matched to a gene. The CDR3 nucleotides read TGTGCCAGCAGTGCGGGACAGGTACCATACGAGCAGTACTTC. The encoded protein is CASSAGQVPYEQYF.

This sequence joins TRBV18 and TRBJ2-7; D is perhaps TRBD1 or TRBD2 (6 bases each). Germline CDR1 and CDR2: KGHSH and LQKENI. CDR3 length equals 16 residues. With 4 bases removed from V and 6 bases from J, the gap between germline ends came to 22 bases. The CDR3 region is CASSRTGTSNSGEQYF. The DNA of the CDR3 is TGTGCCAGCTCACGGACCGGGACAAGTAATAGCGGCGAGCAGTACTTC.

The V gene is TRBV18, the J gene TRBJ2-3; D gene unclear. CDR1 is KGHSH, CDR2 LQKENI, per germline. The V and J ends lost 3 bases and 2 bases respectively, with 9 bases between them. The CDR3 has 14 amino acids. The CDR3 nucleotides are TGTGCCAGCTCACCCCCCCAGGACACAGATACGCAGTATTTT. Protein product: CASSPPQDTDTQYF. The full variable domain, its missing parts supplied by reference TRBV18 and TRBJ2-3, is NAGVMQNPRHLVRRRGQEARLRCSPMKGHSHVYWYRQLPEEGLKFMVYLQKENIIDESGMPKERFSAEFPKEGPSILRIQQVVRGDSAAYFCASSPPQDTDTQYFGPGTRLTVL.

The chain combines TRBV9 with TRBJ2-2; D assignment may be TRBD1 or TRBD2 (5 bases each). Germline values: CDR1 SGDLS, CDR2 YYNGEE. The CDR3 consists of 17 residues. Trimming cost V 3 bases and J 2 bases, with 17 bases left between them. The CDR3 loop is CASSAHTRDPNTGELFF. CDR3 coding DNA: TGTGCCAGCAGCGCCCACACCCGGGACCCCAACACCGGGGAGCTGTTTTTT.

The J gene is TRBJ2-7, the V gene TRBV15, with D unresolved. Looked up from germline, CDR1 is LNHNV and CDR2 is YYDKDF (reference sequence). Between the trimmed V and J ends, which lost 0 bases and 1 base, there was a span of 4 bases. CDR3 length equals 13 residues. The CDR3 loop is CATSREHSYEQYF. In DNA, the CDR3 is TGTGCCACCAGCAGAGAACATTCCTACGAGCAGTACTTC.

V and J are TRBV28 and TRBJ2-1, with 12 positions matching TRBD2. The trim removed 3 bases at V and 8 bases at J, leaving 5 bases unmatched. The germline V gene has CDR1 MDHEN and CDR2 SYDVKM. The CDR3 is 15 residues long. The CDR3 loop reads CASSFRLAGEDEQFF. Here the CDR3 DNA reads TGTGCCAGCAGTTTCAGACTAGCGGGAGAGGATGAGCAGTTCTTC.

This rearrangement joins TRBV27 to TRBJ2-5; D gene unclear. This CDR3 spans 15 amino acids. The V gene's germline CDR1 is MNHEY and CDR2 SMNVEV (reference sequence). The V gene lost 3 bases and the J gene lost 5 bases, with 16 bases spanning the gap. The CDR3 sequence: CASSFIPPVGETQYF. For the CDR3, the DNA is TGTGCCAGCAGTTTTATCCCCCCGGTAGGCGAGACCCAGTACTTC.

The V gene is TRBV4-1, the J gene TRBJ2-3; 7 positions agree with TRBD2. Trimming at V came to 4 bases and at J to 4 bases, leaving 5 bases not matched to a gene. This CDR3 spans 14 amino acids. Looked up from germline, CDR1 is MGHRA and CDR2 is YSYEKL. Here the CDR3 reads CASSPRLAADTQYF. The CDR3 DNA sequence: TGCGCCAGCAGCCCCCGACTAGCAGCAGATACGCAGTATTTT.

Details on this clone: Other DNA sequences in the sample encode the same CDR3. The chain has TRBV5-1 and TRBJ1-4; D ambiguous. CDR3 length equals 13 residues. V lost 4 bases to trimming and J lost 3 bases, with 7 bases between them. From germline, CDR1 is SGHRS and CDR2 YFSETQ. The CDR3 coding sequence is TGCGCCAGCAGCCCCGGGGCTAATGAAAAACTGTTTTTT. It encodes CASSPGANEKLFF.

Written as DNA, the CDR3 is TGTGCCAGCAGTGTCCCCGTTCGGTCCGGGGAGCAGTTCTTC. This sequence encodes CASSVPVRSGEQFF. This sequence joins TRBV28 and TRBJ2-1; D gene ambiguous. CDR3 size: 14 residues. Germline-derived CDR1 and CDR2 are MDHEN and SYDVKM. V was shortened by 5 bases and J by 10 bases, with 18 bases between the two germline ends.